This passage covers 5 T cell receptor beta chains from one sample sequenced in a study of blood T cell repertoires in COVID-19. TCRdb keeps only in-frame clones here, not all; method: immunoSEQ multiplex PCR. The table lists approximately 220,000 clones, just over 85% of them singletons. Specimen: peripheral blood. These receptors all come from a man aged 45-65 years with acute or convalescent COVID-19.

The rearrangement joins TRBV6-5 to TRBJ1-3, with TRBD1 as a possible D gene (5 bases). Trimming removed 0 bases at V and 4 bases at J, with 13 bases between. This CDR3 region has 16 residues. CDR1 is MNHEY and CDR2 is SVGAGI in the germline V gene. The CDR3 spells CASSYSSAGHGNTIYF. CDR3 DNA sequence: TGTGCCAGCAGTTACTCCTCAGCAGGGCACGGAAACACCATATATTTT.

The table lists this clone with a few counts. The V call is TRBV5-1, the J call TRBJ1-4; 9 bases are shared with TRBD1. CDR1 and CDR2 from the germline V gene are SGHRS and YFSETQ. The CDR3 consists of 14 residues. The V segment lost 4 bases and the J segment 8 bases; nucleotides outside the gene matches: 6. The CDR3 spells CASSEGQGGEKLFF. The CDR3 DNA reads TGCGCCAGCAGCGAGGGACAGGGAGGGGAAAAACTGTTTTTT.

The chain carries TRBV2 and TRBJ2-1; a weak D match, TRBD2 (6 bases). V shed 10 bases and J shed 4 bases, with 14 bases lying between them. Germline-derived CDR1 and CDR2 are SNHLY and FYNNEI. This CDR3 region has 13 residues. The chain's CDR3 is CANTRGEYNEQFF. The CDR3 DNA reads TGTGCCAATACGCGGGGCGAGTACAATGAGCAGTTCTTC.

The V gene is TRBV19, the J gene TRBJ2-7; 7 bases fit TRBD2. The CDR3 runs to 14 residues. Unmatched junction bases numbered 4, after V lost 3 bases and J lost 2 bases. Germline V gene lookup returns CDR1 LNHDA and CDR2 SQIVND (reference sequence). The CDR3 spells CASSMTGTTYEQYF. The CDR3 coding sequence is TGTGCCAGTAGTATGACCGGGACTACCTACGAGCAGTACTTC.

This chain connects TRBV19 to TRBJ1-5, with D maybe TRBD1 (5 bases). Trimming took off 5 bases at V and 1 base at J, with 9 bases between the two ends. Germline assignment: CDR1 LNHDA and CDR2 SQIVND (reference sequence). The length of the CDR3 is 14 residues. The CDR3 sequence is CASSPRQSNQPQHF. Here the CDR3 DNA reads TGTGCCAGTAGTCCTCGACAGAGCAATCAGCCCCAGCATTTT.